This record concerns one T cell receptor (beta chain) sequence. The antigen is unknown. The germline V gene encodes CDR1 SGHTA and CDR2 FQGNSA. V lost 2 bases and J lost 2, with 8 bases in between. This CDR3 has 14 amino acids. The data were obtained in a study of cytomegalovirus exposure and HLA in healthy donors. Study overall: The roughly 130 validation repertoires, a later analysis reported, used the same platform as the 550 to 700 repertoires from the first cohort. Whole-study results and caveats: The classifier reportedly diagnosed cytomegalovirus status with high specificity and sensitivity.

The assay was immunoSEQ multiplex PCR, and TCRdb's table has in-frame clones only and misses some. The sample comprises fewer than 130,000 clones, roughly nine tenths of which are singletons, and under 2% rests with the top ten. The sample was PBMCs. The sequence was collected from a woman under 30 in good health and CMV-seronegative. This rearrangement joins TRBV7-2 to TRBJ2-3; D might be TRBD1 (5 bases). The CDR3 protein is CASSLRQSTDTQYF. DNA of the CDR3: TGTGCCAGCAGCTTACGACAGTCCACAGATACGCAGTATTTT.